This TCR beta chain emerged from a study of blood T cell repertoires in COVID-19. Study-wide background: The United States, Italy and Spain provided the acute and convalescent COVID-19 samples. In each case, the material was cDNA or gDNA derived from T cells, B-cell-depleted T cells, or PBMCs.

Germline CDR1 MNHEY, CDR2 SMNVEV (reference sequence). V lost 6 bases, J lost 4 bases, and 7 bases stayed unmatched. The CDR3 totals 15 residues. In the original processing: Reference gene primer amplification in the assay estimated nucleated cell counts. Profiled with immunoSEQ multiplex PCR; TCRdb holds only in-frame clones, not every one. The V and J calls and clone size were taken over from that table, and D and trimming were inferred from the DNA. The sample holds over 80,000 clones, approximately 80% seen once. Sequenced material: peripheral blood. This TCR derives from a woman aged 70-85 years with acute or convalescent COVID-19. This rearrangement joins TRBV27 to TRBJ2-7; 12 positions match TRBD2. The CDR3 nucleotides are TGTGCCAGCAGCCTACTGGGACTAGCGGGTTACGAGCAGTACTTC. This translates into CASSLLGLAGYEQYF.